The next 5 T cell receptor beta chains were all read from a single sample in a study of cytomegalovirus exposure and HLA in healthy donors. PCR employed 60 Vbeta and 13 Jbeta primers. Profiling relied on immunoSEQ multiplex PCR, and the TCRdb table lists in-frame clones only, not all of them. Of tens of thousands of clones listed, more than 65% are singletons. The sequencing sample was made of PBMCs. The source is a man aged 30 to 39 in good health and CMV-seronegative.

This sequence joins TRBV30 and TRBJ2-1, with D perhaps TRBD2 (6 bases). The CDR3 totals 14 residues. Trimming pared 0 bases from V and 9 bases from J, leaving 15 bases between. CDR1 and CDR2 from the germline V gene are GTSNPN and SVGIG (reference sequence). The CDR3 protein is CAWSVPGVSGEQFF. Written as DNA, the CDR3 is TGTGCCTGGAGTGTACCTGGAGTTAGCGGTGAGCAGTTCTTC.

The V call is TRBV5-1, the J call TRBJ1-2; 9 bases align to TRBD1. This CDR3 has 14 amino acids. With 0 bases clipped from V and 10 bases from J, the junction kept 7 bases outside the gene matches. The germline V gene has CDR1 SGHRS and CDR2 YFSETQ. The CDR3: CASSLGTGEKDYTF. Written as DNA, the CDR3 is TGCGCCAGCAGCTTGGGGACAGGGGAAAAGGACTACACCTTC.

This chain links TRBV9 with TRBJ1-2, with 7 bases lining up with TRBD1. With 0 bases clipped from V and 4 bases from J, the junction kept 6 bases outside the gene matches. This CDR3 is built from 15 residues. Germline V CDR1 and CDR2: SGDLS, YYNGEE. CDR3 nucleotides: TGTGCCAGCAGCGTAGCTGTAGGGACAGCCTATGGCTACACCTTC. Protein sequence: CASSVAVGTAYGYTF.

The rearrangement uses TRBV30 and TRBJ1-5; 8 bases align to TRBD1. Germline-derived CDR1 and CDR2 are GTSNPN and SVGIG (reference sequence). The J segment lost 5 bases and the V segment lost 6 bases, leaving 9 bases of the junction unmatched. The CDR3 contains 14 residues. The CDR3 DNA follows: TGTGCCTGCCAACAGGGGGACCTTGATCAGCCCCAGCATTTT. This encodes CACQQGDLDQPQHF.

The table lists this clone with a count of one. In DNA form, the CDR3 reads TGTGCCAGCAGACAGAACGTCGAGCAGTACTTC. It is translated as CASRQNVEQYF. The chain links TRBV28 to TRBJ2-7, with unresolved D. Trimming took 6 bases from V and 6 from J, leaving 9 bases between them. CDR1 and CDR2 (germline): MDHEN, SYDVKM. The CDR3 sequence is 11 residues long.